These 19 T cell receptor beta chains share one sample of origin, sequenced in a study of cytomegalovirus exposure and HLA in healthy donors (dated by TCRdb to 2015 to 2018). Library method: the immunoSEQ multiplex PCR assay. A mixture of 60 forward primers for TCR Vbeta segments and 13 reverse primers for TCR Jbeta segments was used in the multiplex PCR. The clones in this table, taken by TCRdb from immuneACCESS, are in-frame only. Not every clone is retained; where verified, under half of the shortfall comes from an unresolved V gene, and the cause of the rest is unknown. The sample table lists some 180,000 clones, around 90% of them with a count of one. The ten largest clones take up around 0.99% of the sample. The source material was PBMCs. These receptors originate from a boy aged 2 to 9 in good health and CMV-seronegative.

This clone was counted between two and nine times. CDR3 protein: CASSQQGPPVGSPLHF. The DNA for the CDR3 is TGTGCCAGCAGCCAACAGGGACCGCCTGTGGGTTCACCCCTCCACTTT. The chain joins TRBV7-2 to TRBJ1-6, with a tentative D call TRBD1 (6 bases). V lost 5 bases and J 9 bases, leaving 20 bases between the germline ends. The germline V gene has CDR1 SGHTA and CDR2 FQGNSA. The CDR3 sequence is 16 residues long.

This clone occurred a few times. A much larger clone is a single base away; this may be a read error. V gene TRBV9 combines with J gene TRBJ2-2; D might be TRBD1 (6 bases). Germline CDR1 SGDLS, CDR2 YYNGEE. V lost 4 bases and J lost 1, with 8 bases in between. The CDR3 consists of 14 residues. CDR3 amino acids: CASSQGQNTGELFF. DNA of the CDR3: TGTGCCAGCAGCCAGGGACAGAACACCGGGGAGCTGTTTTTT.

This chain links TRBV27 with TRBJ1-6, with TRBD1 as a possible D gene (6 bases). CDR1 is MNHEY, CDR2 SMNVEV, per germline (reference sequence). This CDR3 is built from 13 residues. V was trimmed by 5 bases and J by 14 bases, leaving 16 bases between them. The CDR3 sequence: CASSALGAGTLHF. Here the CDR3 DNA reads TGTGCCAGCAGTGCCTTGGGGGCTGGAACCCTCCACTTT.

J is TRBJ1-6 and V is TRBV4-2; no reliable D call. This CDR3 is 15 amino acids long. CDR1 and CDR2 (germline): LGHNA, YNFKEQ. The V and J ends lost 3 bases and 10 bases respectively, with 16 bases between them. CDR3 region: CASSQVQPEGSPLHF. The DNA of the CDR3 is TGTGCCAGCAGCCAGGTACAACCCGAGGGATCACCCCTCCACTTT.

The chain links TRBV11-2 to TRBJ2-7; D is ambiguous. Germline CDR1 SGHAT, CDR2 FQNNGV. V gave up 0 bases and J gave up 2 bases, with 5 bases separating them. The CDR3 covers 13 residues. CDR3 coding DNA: TGTGCCAGCAGCTTAGATTTTACCTACGAGCAGTACTTC. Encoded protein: CASSLDFTYEQYF.

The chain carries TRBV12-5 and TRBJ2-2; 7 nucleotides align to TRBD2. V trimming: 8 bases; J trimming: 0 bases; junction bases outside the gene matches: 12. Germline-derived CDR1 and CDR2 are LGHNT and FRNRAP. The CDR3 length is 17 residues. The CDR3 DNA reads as TGTGCTAGTCCCTTGGGGGGGGTAACCGCGAACACCGGGGAGCTGTTTTTT. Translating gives CASPLGGVTANTGELFF. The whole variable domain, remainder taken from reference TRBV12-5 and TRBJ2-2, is DARVTQTPRHKVTEMGQEVTMRCQPILGHNTVFWYRQTMMQGLELLAYFRNRAPLDDSGMPKDRFSAEMPDATLATLKIQPSEPRDSAVYFCASPLGGVTANTGELFFGEGSRLTVL.

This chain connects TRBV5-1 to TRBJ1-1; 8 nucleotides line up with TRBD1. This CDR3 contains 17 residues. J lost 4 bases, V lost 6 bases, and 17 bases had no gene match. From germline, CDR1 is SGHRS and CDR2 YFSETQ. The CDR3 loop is CASTLQGAEPSSTEAFF. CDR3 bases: TGCGCCAGCACCCTTCAGGGGGCAGAGCCCAGTTCCACTGAAGCTTTCTTT.

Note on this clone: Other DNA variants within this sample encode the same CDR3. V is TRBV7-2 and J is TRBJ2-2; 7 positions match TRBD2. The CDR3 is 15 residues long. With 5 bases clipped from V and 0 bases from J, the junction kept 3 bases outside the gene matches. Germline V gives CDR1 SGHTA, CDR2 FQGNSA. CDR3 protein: CASSPGLANTGELFF. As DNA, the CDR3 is TGTGCCAGCAGCCCTGGACTAGCGAACACCGGGGAGCTGTTTTTT. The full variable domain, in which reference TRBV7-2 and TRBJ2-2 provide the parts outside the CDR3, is GAGVSQSPSNKVTEKGKDVELRCDPISGHTALYWYRQSLGQGLEFLIYFQGNSAPDKSGLPSDRFSAERTGGSVSTLTIQRTQQEDSAVYLCASSPGLANTGELFFGEGSRLTVL.

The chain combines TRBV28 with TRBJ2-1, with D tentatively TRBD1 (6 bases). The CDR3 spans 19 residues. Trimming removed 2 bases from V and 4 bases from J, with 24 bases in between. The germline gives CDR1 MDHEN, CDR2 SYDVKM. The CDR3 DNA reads TGTGCCAGCAGTTTAATTTTTTTGTTGAGGGACACCTCATACAATGAGCAGTTCTTC. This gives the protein CASSLIFLLRDTSYNEQFF.

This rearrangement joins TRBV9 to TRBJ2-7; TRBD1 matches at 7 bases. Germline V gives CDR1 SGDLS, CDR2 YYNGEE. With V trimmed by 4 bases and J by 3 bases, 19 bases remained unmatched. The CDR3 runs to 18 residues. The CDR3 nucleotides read TGTGCCAGCAGCCCACGGGACAGCTCCCTAAACACTTACTACGAGCAGTACTTC. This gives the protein CASSPRDSSLNTYYEQYF.

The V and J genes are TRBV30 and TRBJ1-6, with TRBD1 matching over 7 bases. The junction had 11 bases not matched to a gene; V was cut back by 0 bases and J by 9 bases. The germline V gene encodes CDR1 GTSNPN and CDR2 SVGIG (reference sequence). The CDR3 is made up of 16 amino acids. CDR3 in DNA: TGTGCCTGGAGTGTACCAGACAGGGATGCGTTTTCACCCCTCCACTTT. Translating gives CAWSVPDRDAFSPLHF.

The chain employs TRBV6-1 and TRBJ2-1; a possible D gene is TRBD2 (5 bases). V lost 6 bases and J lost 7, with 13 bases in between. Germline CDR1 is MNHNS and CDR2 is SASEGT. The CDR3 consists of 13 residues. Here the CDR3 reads CASSRTRGNEQFF. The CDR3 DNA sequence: TGTGCCAGCAGCAGAACCCGCGGGAATGAGCAGTTCTTC.

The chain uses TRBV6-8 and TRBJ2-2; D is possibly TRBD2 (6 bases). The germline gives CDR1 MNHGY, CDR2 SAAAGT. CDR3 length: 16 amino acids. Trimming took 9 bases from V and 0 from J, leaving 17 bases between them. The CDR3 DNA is TGTGCCAGACTAGCTTTTAGCGGAACGAACACCGGGGAGCTGTTTTTT. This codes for CARLAFSGTNTGELFF.

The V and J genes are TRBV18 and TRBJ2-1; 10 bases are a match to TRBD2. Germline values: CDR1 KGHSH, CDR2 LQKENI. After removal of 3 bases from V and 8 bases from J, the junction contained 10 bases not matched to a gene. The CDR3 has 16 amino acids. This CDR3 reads CASSPQAGGLRDEQFF. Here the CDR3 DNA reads TGTGCCAGCTCACCTCAAGCGGGAGGGCTCCGCGATGAGCAGTTCTTC.

In DNA form, the CDR3 reads TGCGCCAGCAGCTTGGGCGTTAGCGGAATGGGGGGAGATACGCAGTATTTT. It codes for CASSLGVSGMGGDTQYF. The chain couples TRBV5-1 to TRBJ2-3, with D possibly TRBD2 on 6 matching bases. V was shortened by 0 bases and J by 5 bases, with 19 bases between the two germline ends. CDR1 and CDR2 from the germline V gene are SGHRS and YFSETQ. The CDR3 is 17 residues long.

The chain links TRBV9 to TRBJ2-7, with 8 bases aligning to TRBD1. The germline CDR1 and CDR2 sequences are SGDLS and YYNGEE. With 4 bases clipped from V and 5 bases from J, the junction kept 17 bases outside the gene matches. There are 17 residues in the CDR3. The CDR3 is CASSPQGAPGLDNEQYF. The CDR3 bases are TGTGCCAGCAGCCCTCAGGGGGCCCCGGGATTAGATAACGAGCAGTACTTC.

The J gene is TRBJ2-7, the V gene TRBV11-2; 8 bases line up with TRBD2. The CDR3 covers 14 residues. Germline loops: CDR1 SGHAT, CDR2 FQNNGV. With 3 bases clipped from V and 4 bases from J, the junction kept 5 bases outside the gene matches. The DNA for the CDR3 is TGTGCCAGCAGCTTTGGGGTAGCGGGATACGAGCAGTACTTC. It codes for CASSFGVAGYEQYF.

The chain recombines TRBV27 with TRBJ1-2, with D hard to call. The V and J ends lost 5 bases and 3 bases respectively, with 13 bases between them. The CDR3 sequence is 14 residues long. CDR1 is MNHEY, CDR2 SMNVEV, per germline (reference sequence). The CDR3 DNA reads TGTGCCAGCAGTCTCCGGGGTGGGTACTATGGCTACACCTTC. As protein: CASSLRGGYYGYTF.

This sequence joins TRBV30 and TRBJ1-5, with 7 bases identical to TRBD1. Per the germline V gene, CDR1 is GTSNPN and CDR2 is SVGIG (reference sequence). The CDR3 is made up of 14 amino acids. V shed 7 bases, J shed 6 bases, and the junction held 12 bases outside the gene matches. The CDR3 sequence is CALGKDRVGQPQHF. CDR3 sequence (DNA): TGTGCCTTGGGAAAAGACAGGGTGGGTCAGCCCCAGCATTTT.